Sequencing of this T cell receptor beta chain was carried out in a study of Ad26.COV2.S vaccination and SARS-CoV-2 variants (dated by TCRdb to about 2021). Regarding the study in general: Donors in the vaccine arm were drawn from COV1001, a phase I-IIa trial of Ad26.COV2.S in healthy adults that was multicentre, randomized, double-blind and placebo-controlled. Ad26.COV2.S was given intramuscularly at 5x10^10 or 1x10^11 viral particles, as a single shot or as two shots 56 days apart. TCRbeta repertoire sequencing was used to assess the specificity and breadth of SARS-CoV-2-reactive T cell receptors after Ad26.COV2.S vaccination. A total of roughly 30 samples were included in the TCR-sequenced set, comprising 19 Ad26.COV2.S vaccine recipients, 5 placebo recipients and 8 SARS-CoV-2 convalescent individuals. Trial participants were randomized into five groups of five: low-dose or high-dose Ad26.COV2.S given once or twice, or placebo on both occasions. Throughout the experiments and outcome assessment, investigators stayed blinded to trial group allocation.

Worth noting for this clone: Its antigen has not been determined. The record has no base qualities; no much larger clone is one base away.

TCRbeta CDR3 regions were sequenced with the immunoSEQ Assay. After extraction, genomic DNA underwent amplification by bias-controlled multiplex PCR, followed by high-throughput sequencing. As for how the authors treated the data: Collapsing and filtering of sequences were performed to quantify the absolute abundance of each unique TCRbeta CDR3 region. Usable DNA was measured by amplifying reference genes present in all nucleated cells, and TCRbeta template counts were normalized to that usable DNA to estimate T cell fraction. Repertoire TCRs were annotated as SARS-CoV-2-specific when V gene, CDR3 amino acid sequence and J gene were exactly matched to a known reactive TCR set. The reference SARS-CoV-2 TCR set was obtained from MIRA and was filtered for enrichment in COVID-19-positive ImmuneCODE repertoires, whereby public or cross-reactive TCRs were removed. Drawing on the MIRA antigens, annotated TCRs were analysed further at the level of specific ORF or position within ORF. Breadth was defined as annotated unique rearrangements over total unique productive rearrangements; depth was the summed frequency of those rearrangements. Two-sided Wilcoxon rank-sum tests were used to compare TCR breadth between groups. What TCRdb holds here is the immuneACCESS table cut down to in-frame rearrangements. Part of the clones is not present; checked against another copy, under half of the missing clones reflect an unresolved V gene, and the others are unexplained. From that table come the V and J calls and clone size; the DNA was used to work out D and trimming. This sample comprises under 550,000 clones, roughly 90% of them detected only once. Of the sample, 12% is held by the ten largest clones.

The meaning of the sample's treatment or condition label: 19 received Ad26.COV2.S at low or high dose, single or two shots; several received placebo; per-sample allocation not given. Repertoires of vaccine and placebo recipients were sequenced from samples collected on day 63 after the first injection. Cohort 1b enrolled about two dozen adults aged 18-55 years at a single site in Boston, USA, between 29 July and 7 August 2020. Ad26.COV2.S was a replication-incompetent adenovirus type 26 vector expressing a prefusion-stabilized SARS-CoV-2 spike protein from the original Wuhan strain. Findings and caveats that apply to the study as a whole: Compared with placebo recipients, Ad26.COV2.S recipients showed higher spike-specific TCR breadth (P = 0.0014). After vaccination, spike-specific CD8+ and CD4+ T cell responses were reported to show substantial breadth. Vaccine and placebo recipients had comparable non-spike TCR breadth, which fits with the vaccine containing only spike. Comparing responses between vaccine doses or regimens was not something the study was powered to do. According to the authors, total T cell responses may have been underestimated by the TCR breadth and depth analyses.

The sequencing used peripheral blood, collected in a trial of Ad26.COV2.S vaccine versus placebo. The receptor was isolated from a person between 18 and 65 years old who received the Ad26.COV2.S COVID-19 vaccine or a placebo.

CDR3 region: CASRRASTDTQYF. The DNA sequence is as follows: TGCGCCAGCAGGCGTGCTAGCACAGATACGCAGTATTTT. Recombination connected TRBV4-1 to TRBJ2-3; too little of a D gene remains to name it. CDR1 and CDR2 (MGHRA, YSYEKL) derive from the germline V gene. The CDR3 numbers 13 residues from cysteine through phenylalanine. This entry keeps only the CDR3 DNA: 39 bases, framed from base 1. V gives up 6 bases and J gives up 0 bases, and the segment between their germline ends measures 7 bases.